This T cell receptor (beta chain) was documented in a study of glioma-infiltrating T cells after dendritic cell vaccination. On the study more broadly: The vaccine used monocyte-derived dendritic cells pulsed overnight with autologous tumor lysate. Study findings and constraints: No direct clonality-survival link was found; a diverse polyclonal response may matter.

As for time point: after dendritic cell vaccination, including at tumor progression/relapse. Up to about 2 ug genomic DNA was used for TCRB CDR3 amplification. Amplification used 60 V beta primers and 13 J beta primers. The repertoire was sequenced with immunoSEQ multiplex PCR; TCRdb's copy has only in-frame clones and lacks some. The table shows some 110,000 clones, with roughly 89% occurring only once. V was pared by 3 bases and J by 1 base, with 6 bases between. The CDR3 covers 12 residues. Germline assignment: CDR1 SQVTM and CDR2 ANQGSEA. For this clone: Antigen: not known.

The source of this sequence is a human donor with glioblastoma. The V call is TRBV29-1, the J call TRBJ1-1; D remains ambiguous. The material was blood, obtained after dendritic cell vaccination. The DNA of the CDR3 is TGCAGCGTTGACGAGGGGAACACTGAAGCTTTCTTT. Translated, it gives CSVDEGNTEAFF.